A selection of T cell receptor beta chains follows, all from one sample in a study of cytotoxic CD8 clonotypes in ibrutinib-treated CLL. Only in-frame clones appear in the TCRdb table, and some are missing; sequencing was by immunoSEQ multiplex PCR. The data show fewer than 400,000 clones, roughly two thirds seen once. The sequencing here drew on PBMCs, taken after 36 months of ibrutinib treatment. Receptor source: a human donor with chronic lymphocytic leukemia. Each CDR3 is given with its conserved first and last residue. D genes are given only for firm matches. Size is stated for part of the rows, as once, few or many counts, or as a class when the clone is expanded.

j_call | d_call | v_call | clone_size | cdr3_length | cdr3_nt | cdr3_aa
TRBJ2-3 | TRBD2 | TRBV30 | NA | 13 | TGTGCCTCGGGACTAGCGGGGACAGATACGCAGTATTTT | CASGLAGTDTQYF
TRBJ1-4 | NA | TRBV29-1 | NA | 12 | TGCAGCGTTCAGGGGAAGGCTGAAAAACTGTTTTTT | CSVQGKAEKLFF
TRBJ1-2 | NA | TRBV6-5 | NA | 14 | TGTGCCAGCAGTTACTCGGACGATGGGAATGGCTACACCTTC | CASSYSDDGNGYTF
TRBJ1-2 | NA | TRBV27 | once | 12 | TGTGCCAGCAGGCGACACGGGGGTGGCTACACCTTC | CASRRHGGGYTF
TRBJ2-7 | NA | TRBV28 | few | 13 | TGTGCCAGCAGCCTACAGGGTTCCTACGAGCAGTACTTC | CASSLQGSYEQYF
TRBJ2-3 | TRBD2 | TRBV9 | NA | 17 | TGTGCCAGCAGCTGGACTAGCGGGAGGGCCGAGACAGATACGCAGTATTTT | CASSWTSGRAETDTQYF
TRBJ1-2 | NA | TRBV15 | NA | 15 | TGTGCCACCAGCAGAGATTTGGCCGTACTATATGGCTACACCTTC | CATSRDLAVLYGYTF
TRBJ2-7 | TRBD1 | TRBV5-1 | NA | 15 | TGCGCCAGCAGCCCCGGGACAGGGTTTGGCTACGAGCAGTACTTC | CASSPGTGFGYEQYF
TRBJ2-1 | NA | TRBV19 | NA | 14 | TGTGCCAGTAGTATAGGACTACTTGGGAATGAGCAGTTCTTC | CASSIGLLGNEQFF
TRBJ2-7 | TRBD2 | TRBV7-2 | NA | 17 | TGTGCCAGCAGCTTTTGGGGGACTAGCGGATACGTTGAAGAGCAGTACTTC | CASSFWGTSGYVEEQYF
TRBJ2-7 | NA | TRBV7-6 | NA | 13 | TGTGCCAGCAGCTTAGGGGGTGACATCGAGCAGTACTTC | CASSLGGDIEQYF
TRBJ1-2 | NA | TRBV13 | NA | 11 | TGTGCCAGCAGCTTAGATCCTGGCTACACCTTC | CASSLDPGYTF
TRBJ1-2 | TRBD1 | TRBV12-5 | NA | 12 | TGTGCTAGTGGCGATAACAGGGGTGGCTACACCTTC | CASGDNRGGYTF
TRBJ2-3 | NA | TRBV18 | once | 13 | TGTGCCAGCTCAGACACCCTAGCAGATACGCAGTATTTT | CASSDTLADTQYF
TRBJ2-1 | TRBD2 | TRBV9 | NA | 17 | TGTGCCAGCAGCGTAGCTAGTTTGGCGGGGGGACGAAATGAGCAGTTCTTC | CASSVASLAGGRNEQFF
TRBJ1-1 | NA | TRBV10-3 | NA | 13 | TGTGCCATCAAGGAGGAGTGGAACACTGAAGCTTTCTTT | CAIKEEWNTEAFF
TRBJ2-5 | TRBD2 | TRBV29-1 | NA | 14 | TGCAGCGTTGAGCTTTCTCTAGCGGGAGAGACCCAGTACTTC | CSVELSLAGETQYF
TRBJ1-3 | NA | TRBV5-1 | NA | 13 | TGCGCCAGCAGGTTGAGCTCTGGAAACACCATATATTTT | CASRLSSGNTIYF
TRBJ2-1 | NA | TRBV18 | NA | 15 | TGTGCCAGCTCACCACAGTTACTCACTGACAATGAGCAGTTCTTC | CASSPQLLTDNEQFF
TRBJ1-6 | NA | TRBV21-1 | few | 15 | TGTGCCAGCAGCAAAGGGACAGGGGAAGCGTCACCCCTCCACTTT | CASSKGTGEASPLHF
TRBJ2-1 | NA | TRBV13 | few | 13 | TGTGCCAGCACGTGGGCTAGCGCGGTTGAGCAGTTCTTC | CASTWASAVEQFF
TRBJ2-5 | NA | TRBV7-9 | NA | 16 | TGTGCCAGCAGCTTCCACAGGGTCCCGCGGGGAGAGACCCAGTACTTC | CASSFHRVPRGETQYF
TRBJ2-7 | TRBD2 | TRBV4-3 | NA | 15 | TGCGCCAGCAGCCAAAGTGGAGCGGGAGGCTACGAGCAGTACTTC | CASSQSGAGGYEQYF
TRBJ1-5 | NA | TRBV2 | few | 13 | TGTGCCAGCGCGACGGGGGAGGTGCAGCCCCAGCATTTT | CASATGEVQPQHF
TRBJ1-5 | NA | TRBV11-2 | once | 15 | TGTGCCAGCAGCTTAGGGGACTTTAGCAATCAGCCCCAGCATTTT | CASSLGDFSNQPQHF
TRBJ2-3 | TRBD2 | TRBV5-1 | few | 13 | TGCGCCAGCAGCTTGAGCGGGGCAGATACGCAGTATTTT | CASSLSGADTQYF
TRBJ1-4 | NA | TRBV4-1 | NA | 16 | TGCGCCAGCAGCCAGGACGGGGTGGGAGATAATGAAAAACTGTTTTTT | CASSQDGVGDNEKLFF
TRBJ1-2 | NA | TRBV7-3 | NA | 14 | TGTGCCAGCAGCTTAACTCAGGGTGGCTATGGCTACACCTTC | CASSLTQGGYGYTF
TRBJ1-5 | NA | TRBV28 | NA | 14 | TGTGCCAGCTCCTGGGGGGGTACTTATCAGCCCCAGCATTTT | CASSWGGTYQPQHF
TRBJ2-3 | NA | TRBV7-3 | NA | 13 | TGTGCCAGCAGCCTCGGGGTAGCCAGTACGCAGTATTTT | CASSLGVASTQYF
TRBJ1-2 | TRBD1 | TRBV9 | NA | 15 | TGTGCCAGCAGCGAGACAGGGGGCGCGTTGAGCGGCTACACCTTC | CASSETGGALSGYTF
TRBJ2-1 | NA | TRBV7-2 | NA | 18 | TGTGCCAGCAGCAATCCTCCCTATGGGAGCGTTAGGGACAATGAGCAGTTCTTC | CASSNPPYGSVRDNEQFF
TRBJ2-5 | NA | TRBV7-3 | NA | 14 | TGTGCCAGCAGCCCAAATGGACAGAAAGAGACCCAGTACTTC | CASSPNGQKETQYF
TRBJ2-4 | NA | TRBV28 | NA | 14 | TGTGCCAGCAGTTACGGAGCCGGAGGTAACATTCAGTACTTC | CASSYGAGGNIQYF
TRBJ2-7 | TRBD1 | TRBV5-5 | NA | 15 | TGTGCCAGCAGCTTGTGGACAGGGGGCTTGGACGAGCAGTACTTC | CASSLWTGGLDEQYF
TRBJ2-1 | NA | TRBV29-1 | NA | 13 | TGCAGCGTTGAAGATTCCAGGGTCAATGAGCAGTTCTTC | CSVEDSRVNEQFF
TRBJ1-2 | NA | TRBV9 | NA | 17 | TGTGCCAGCAGAGCAGGGACCTTTGGGGGAACCTGTTATGGCTACACCTTC | CASRAGTFGGTCYGYTF
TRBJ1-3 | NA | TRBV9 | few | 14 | TGTGCCAGCAGCGCACAGCTCTCTGGAAACACCATATATTTT | CASSAQLSGNTIYF
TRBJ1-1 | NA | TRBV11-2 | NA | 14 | TGTGCCAGCAGCTTAGGACCAGAGAACACTGAAGCTTTCTTT | CASSLGPENTEAFF
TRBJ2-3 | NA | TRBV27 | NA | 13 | TGTGCCAGCAGTCCCAGGAACACAGATACGCAGTATTTT | CASSPRNTDTQYF
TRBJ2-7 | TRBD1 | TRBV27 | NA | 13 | TGTGCCAGCCACGGGACAGGGGACTACGAGCAGTACTTC | CASHGTGDYEQYF
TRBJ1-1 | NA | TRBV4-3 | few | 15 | TGCGCCAGCAGCCAATTATGGAGAGTTCGCACTGAAGCTTTCTTT | CASSQLWRVRTEAFF
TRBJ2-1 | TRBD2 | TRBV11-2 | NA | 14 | TGTGCCAGCAGCCGCCGGGACTACAACAATGAGCAGTTCTTC | CASSRRDYNNEQFF
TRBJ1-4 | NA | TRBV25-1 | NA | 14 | TGTGCCAGCAGCCTTTACGCAACTAATGAAAAACTGTTTTTT | CASSLYATNEKLFF
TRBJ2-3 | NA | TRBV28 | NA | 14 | TGTGCCAGCAGTTTAGACCTGATCATTGATACGCAGTATTTT | CASSLDLIIDTQYF
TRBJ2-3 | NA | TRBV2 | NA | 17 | TGTGCCAGCGATATTAGATCGGGGCCCGGCGGCACAGATACGCAGTATTTT | CASDIRSGPGGTDTQYF
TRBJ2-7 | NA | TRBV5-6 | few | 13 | TGTGCCAGCAGACTCAGGGGTTCCTACGAGCAGTACTTC | CASRLRGSYEQYF
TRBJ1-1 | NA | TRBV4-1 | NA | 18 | TGCGCCAGCAGCCAAGGTGCAGGGTACCCGGGGATGAACACTGAAGCTTTCTTT | CASSQGAGYPGMNTEAFF
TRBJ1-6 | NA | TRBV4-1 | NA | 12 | TGCGCCAGCAGCCAAGATGGAGGGGAATTCCACTTT | CASSQDGGEFHF
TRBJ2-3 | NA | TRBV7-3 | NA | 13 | TGTGCCAGCAGCTTAAGCGCCCCAGATACGCAGTATTTT | CASSLSAPDTQYF